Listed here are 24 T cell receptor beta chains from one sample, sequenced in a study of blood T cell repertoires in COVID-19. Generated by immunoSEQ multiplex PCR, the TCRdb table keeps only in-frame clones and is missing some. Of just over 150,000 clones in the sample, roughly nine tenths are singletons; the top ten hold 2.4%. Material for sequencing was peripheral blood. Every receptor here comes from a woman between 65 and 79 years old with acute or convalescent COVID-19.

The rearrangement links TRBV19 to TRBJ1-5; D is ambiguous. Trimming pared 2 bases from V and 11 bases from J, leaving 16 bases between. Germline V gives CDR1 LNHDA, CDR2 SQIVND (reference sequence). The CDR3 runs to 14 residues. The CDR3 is CASSISRRRETQHF. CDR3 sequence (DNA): TGTGCCAGTAGTATAAGTCGGAGACGGGAGACCCAGCATTTT.

CDR3 in DNA: TGTGCCAGCACGGCGGCACCGGTGGATACGCAGTATTTT. Translated, it gives CASTAAPVDTQYF. V gene TRBV9 combines with J gene TRBJ2-3; D uncertain. The V gene's germline CDR1 is SGDLS and CDR2 YYNGEE. The CDR3 extends over 13 amino acids. Trimming removed 6 bases from V and 6 bases from J, with 14 bases in between.

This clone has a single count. The CDR3 loop reads CASSQPGQDGEKLFF. The CDR3 DNA reads TGTGCCAGCAGCCAGCCGGGACAGGACGGTGAAAAACTGTTTTTT. V usage is TRBV14 and J usage is TRBJ1-4; 8 bases are a match to TRBD1. CDR3 length equals 15 residues. V gave up 3 bases and J gave up 7 bases; unmatched junction bases: 7. Germline CDR1 is SGHDN and CDR2 is FVKESK. The variable domain in full, with the rest retrieved from reference TRBV14 and TRBJ1-4, is EAGVTQFPSHSVIEKGQTVTLRCDPISGHDNLYWYRRVMGKEIKFLLHFVKESKQDESGMPNNRFLAERTGGTYSTLKVQPAELEDSGVYFCASSQPGQDGEKLFFGSGTQLSVL.

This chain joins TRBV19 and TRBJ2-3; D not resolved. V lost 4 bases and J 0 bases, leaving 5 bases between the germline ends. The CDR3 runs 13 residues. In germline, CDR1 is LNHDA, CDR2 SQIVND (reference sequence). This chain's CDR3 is CASSSSSTDTQYF. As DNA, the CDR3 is TGTGCCAGTAGTAGTTCTAGCACAGATACGCAGTATTTT.

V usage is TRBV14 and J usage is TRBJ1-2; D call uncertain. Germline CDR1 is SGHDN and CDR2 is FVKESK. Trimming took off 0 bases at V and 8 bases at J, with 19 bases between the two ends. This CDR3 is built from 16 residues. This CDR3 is CASSQDVVARLGGYTF. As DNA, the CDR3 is TGTGCCAGCAGCCAAGATGTTGTAGCGCGCCTAGGGGGCTACACCTTC.

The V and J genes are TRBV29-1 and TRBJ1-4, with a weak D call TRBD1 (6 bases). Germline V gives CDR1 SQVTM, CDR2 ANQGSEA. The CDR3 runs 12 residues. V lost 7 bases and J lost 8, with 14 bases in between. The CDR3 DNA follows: TGCAGCGGGGCATGGACAGTAGAAAAACTGTTTTTT. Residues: CSGAWTVEKLFF.

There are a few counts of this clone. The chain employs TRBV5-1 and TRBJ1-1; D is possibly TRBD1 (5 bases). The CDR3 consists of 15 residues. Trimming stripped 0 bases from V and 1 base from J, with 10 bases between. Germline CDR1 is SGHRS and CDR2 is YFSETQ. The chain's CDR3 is CASSLVGEGNTEAFF. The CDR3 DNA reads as TGCGCCAGCAGCTTGGTGGGGGAGGGGAACACTGAAGCTTTCTTT.

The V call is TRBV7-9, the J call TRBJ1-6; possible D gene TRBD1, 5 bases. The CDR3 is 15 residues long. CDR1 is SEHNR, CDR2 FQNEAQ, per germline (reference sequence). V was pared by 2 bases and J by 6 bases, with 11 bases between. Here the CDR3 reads CASSLTSQGNSPLHF. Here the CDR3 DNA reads TGTGCCAGCAGCTTAACGTCCCAGGGTAATTCACCCCTCCACTTT. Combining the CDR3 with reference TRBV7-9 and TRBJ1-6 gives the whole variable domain DTGVSQNPRHKITKRGQNVTFRCDPISEHNRLYWYRQTLGQGPEFLTYFQNEAQLEKSRLLSDRFSAERPKGSFSTLEIQRTEQGDSAMYLCASSLTSQGNSPLHFGNGTRLTVT.

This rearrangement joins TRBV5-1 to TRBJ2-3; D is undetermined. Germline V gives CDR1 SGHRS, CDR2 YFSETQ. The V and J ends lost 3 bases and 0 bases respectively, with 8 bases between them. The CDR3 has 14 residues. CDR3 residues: CASSYSSSTDTQYF. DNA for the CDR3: TGCGCCAGCAGCTATTCCTCTAGCACAGATACGCAGTATTTT.

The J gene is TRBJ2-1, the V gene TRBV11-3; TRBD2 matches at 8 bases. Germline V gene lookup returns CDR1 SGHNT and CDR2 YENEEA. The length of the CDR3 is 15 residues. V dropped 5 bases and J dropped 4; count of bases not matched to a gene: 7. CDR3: CASSTRGGGYNEQFF. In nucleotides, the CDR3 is TGTGCCAGCAGCACTCGGGGGGGCGGGTACAATGAGCAGTTCTTC.

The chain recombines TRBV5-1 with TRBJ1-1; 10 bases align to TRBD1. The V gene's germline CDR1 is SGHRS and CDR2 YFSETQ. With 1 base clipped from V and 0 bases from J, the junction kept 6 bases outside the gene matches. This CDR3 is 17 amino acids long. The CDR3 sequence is CASSLWTGGPMNTEAFF. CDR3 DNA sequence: TGCGCCAGCAGCTTGTGGACAGGGGGTCCCATGAACACTGAAGCTTTCTTT.

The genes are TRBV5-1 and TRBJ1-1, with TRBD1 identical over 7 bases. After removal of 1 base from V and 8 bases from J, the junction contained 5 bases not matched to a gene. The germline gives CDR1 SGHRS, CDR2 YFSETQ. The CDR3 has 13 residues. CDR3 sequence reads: CASSLFTGEEAFF. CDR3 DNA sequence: TGCGCCAGCAGCTTGTTCACAGGGGAGGAAGCTTTCTTT.

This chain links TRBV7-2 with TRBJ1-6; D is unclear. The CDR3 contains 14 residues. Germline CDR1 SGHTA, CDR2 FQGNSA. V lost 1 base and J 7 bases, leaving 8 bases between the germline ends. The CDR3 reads CASSLGFQNSPLHF. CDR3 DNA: TGTGCCAGCAGCTTAGGGTTTCAGAATTCACCCCTCCACTTT. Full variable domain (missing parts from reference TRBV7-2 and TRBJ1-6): GAGVSQSPSNKVTEKGKDVELRCDPISGHTALYWYRQSLGQGLEFLIYFQGNSAPDKSGLPSDRFSAERTGGSVSTLTIQRTQQEDSAVYLCASSLGFQNSPLHFGNGTRLTVT.

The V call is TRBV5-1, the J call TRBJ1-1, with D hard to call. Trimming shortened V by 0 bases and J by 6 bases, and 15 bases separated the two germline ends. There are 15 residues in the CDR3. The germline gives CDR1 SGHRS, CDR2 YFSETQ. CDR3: CASSLGEHPRAEAFF. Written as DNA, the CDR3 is TGCGCCAGCAGCTTGGGGGAGCATCCCCGGGCTGAAGCTTTCTTT.

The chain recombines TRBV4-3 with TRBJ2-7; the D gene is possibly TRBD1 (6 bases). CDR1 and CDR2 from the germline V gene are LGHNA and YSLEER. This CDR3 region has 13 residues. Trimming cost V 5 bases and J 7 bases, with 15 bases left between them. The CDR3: CASSWAGGGEQYF. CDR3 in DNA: TGCGCCAGCAGCTGGGCTGGGGGCGGAGAGCAGTACTTC.

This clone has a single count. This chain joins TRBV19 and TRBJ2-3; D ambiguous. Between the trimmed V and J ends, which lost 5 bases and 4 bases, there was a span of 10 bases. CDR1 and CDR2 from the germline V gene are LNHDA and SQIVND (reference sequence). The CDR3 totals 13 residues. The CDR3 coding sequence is TGTGCCAGTAGTCCCCAAGACTCAGATACGCAGTATTTT. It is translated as CASSPQDSDTQYF.

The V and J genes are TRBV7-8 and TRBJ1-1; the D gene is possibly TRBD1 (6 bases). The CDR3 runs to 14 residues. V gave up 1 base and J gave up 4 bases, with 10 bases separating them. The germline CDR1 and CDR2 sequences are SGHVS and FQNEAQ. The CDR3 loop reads CASSLVGGPTEAFF. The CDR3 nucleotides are TGTGCCAGCAGCTTAGTGGGGGGGCCCACTGAAGCTTTCTTT.

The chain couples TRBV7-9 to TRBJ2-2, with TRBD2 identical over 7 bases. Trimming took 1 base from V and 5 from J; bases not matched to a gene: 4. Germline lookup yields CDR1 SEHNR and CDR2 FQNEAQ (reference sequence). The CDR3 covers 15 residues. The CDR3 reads CASSLVSGETGELFF. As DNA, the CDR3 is TGTGCCAGCAGCTTAGTCAGCGGGGAGACCGGGGAGCTGTTTTTT.

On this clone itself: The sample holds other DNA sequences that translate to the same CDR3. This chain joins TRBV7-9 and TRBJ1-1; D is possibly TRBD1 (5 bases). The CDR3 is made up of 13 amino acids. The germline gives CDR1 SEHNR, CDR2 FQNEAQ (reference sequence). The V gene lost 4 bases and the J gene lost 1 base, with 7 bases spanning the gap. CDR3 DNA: TGTGCCAGCAGCTATCAGGGGAACACTGAAGCTTTCTTT. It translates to CASSYQGNTEAFF.

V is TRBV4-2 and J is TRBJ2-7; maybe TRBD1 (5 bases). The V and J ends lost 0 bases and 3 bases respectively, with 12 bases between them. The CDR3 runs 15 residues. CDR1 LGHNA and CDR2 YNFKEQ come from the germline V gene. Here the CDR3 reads CASSQDERGHYEQYV. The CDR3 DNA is TGTGCCAGCAGCCAAGATGAAAGAGGACACTACGAGCAGTACGTC.

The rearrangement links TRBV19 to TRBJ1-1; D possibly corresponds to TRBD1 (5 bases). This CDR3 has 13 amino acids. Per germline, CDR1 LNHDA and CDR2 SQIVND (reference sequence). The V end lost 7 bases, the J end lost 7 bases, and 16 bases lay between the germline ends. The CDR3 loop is CASTLGRVGEAFF. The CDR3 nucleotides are TGTGCCAGTACCCTGGGCAGGGTGGGTGAAGCTTTCTTT. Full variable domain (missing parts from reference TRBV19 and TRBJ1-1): DGGITQSPKYLFRKEGQNVTLSCEQNLNHDAMYWYRQDPGQGLRLIYYSQIVNDFQKGDIAEGYSVSREKKESFPLTVTSAQKNPTAFYLCASTLGRVGEAFFGQGTRLTVV.

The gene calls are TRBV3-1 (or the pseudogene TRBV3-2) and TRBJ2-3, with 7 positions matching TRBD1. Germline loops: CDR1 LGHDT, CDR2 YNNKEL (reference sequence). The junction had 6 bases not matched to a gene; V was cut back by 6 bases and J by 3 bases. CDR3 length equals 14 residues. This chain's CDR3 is CASRDRDGTDTQYF. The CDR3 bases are TGTGCCAGCAGAGACAGGGATGGGACAGATACGCAGTATTTT.

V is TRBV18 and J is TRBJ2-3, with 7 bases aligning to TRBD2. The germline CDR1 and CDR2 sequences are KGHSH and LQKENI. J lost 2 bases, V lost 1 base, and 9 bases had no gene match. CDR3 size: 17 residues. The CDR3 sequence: CASSPRLAGALTDTQYF. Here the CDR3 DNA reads TGTGCCAGCTCACCACGGTTAGCGGGCGCCCTCACAGATACGCAGTATTTT. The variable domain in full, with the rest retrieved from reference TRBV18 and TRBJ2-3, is NAGVMQNPRHLVRRRGQEARLRCSPMKGHSHVYWYRQLPEEGLKFMVYLQKENIIDESGMPKERFSAEFPKEGPSILRIQQVVRGDSAAYFCASSPRLAGALTDTQYFGPGTRLTVL.

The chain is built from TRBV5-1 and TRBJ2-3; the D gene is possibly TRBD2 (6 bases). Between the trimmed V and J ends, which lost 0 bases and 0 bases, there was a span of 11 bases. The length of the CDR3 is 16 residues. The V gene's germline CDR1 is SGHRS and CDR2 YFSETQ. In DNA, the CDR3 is TGCGCCAGCAGCTTGGCCCATGGGACTAGCACAGATACGCAGTATTTT. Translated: CASSLAHGTSTDTQYF.